By proportion, the clone carrying this TCR beta chain is medium-sized. Its matching antigen is unknown. Under the authors' procedure: A papillary thyroid cancer distant-metastasis classifier was built from CDR3 differences across clinicopathological groups. TCRdb re-called the PCR reads via MiXCR. The V and J calls and clone size are TCRdb's, not the authors'. This table holds approximately 2,000 clones, about a tenth found once. No patient had received any treatment before thyroid surgery. The data belong to a study of metastatic and nonmetastatic thyroid tumors. Study-level background: From malignant and benign thyroid patients, repertoires in blood and in tumor or nodule tissue were compared.

There are 16 residues in the CDR3. V shed 3 bases, J shed 4 bases, and the junction held 10 bases outside the gene matches. CDR1 SGHTA and CDR2 FQGNSA come from the germline V gene. Broader study findings: Malignant thyroid tumors reportedly had TCR beta diversity that was significantly higher than in benign nodules, in blood and tumor.

The rearrangement joins TRBV7-2 to TRBJ2-7; TRBD1 aligns across 9 bases. Sequencing input: tumor tissue. This clonotype was obtained from a female donor with papillary thyroid cancer or a benign thyroid nodule (not recorded which). Some clones in this sample may be carry-over from other donors' samples. As DNA, the CDR3 is TGTGCCAGCAGCTTGGCGCTGGGACAGGGCTTATACGAGCAGTACTTC. This sequence encodes CASSLALGQGLYEQYF.